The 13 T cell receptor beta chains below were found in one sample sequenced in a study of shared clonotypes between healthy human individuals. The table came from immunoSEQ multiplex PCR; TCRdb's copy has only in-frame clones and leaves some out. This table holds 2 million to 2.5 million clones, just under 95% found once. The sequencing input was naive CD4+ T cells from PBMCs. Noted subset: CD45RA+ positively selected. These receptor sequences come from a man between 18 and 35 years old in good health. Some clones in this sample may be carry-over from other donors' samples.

CDR3 DNA sequence: TGTGCCAGCAGTTCTAAGAGCGGGAGGGCCACCGGGGAGCTGTTTTTT. Its protein is CASSSKSGRATGELFF. V and J are TRBV6-5 and TRBJ2-2, with TRBD2 identical over 10 bases. The CDR3 loop spans 16 amino acids. The J segment lost 4 bases and the V segment lost 4 bases, leaving 6 bases of the junction unmatched. CDR1 is MNHEY, CDR2 SVGAGI, per germline.

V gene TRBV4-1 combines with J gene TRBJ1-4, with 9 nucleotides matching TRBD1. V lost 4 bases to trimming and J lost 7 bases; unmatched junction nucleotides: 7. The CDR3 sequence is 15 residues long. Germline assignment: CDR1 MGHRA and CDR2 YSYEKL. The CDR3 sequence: CASSPQRDRVEKLFF. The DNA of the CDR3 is TGCGCCAGCAGCCCTCAAAGGGACAGGGTTGAAAAACTGTTTTTT.

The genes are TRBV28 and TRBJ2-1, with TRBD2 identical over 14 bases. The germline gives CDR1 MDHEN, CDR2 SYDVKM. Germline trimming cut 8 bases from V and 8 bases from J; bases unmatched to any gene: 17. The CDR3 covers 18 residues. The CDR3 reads CASYRGLAGVNGQDEQFF. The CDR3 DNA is TGTGCCAGCTATCGGGGACTAGCGGGAGTAAATGGTCAGGATGAGCAGTTCTTC.

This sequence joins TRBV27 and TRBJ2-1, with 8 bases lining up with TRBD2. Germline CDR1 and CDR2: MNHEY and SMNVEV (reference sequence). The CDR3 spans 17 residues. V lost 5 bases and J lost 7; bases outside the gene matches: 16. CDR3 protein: CASSIRLAGGLGNEQFF. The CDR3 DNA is TGTGCCAGCAGTATTCGGCTGGCGGGAGGCCTGGGGAATGAGCAGTTCTTC.

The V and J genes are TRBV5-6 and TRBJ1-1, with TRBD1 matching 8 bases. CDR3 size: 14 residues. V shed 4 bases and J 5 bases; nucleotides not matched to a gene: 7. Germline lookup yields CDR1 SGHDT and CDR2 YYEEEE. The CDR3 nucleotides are TGTGCCAGCAGCAGGATACAGGGGGATACTGAAGCTTTCTTT. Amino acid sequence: CASSRIQGDTEAFF.

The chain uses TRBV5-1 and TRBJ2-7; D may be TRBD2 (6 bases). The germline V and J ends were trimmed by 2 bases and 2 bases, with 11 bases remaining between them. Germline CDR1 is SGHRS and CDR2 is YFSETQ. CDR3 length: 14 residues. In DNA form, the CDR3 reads TGCGCCAGCAGCTTTAGCGGTTTGCCCTACGAGCAGTACTTC. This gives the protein CASSFSGLPYEQYF.

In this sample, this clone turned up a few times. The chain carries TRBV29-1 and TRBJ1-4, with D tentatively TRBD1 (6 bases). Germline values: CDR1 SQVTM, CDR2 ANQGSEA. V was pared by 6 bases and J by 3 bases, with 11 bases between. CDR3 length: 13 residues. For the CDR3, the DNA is TGCAGCGTCCACAGGGATCCTAATGAAAAACTGTTTTTT. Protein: CSVHRDPNEKLFF.

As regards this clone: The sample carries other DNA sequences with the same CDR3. The CDR3 DNA sequence: TGTGCCAGCAGCCGGACCAGGGACACTGAAGCTTTCTTT. Translation gives CASSRTRDTEAFF. This chain connects TRBV7-3 to TRBJ1-1, with a tentative D call TRBD1 (5 bases). The CDR3 is 13 amino acids. V lost 5 bases and J lost 3, with 10 bases in between. In germline, CDR1 is SGHTA, CDR2 FQGTGA. The variable domain in full, with the rest retrieved from reference TRBV7-3 and TRBJ1-1, is GAGVSQTPSNKVTEKGKYVELRCDPISGHTALYWYRQSLGQGPEFLIYFQGTGAADDSGLPNDRFFAVRPEGSVSTLKIQRTERGDSAVYLCASSRTRDTEAFFGQGTRLTVV.

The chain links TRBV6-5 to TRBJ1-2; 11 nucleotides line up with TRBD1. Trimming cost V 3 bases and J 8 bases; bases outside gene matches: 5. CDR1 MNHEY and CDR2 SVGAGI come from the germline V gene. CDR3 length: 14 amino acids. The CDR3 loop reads CASSYGQGAKGYTF. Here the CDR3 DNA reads TGTGCCAGCAGTTATGGACAGGGGGCGAAGGGCTACACCTTC.

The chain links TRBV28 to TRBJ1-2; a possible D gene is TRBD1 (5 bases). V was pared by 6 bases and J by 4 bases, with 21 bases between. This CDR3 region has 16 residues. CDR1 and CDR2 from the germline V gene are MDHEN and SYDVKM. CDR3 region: CASRTKSKGRSYGYTF. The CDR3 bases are TGTGCCAGCAGGACAAAATCGAAGGGACGGAGCTATGGCTACACCTTC.

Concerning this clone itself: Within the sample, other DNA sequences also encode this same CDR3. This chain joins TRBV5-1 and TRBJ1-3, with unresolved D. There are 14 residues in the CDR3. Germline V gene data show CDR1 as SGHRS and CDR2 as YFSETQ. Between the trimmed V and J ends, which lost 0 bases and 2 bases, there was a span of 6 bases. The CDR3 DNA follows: TGCGCCAGCAGCTTGGGTGCCCCTGGAAACACCATATATTTT. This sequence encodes CASSLGAPGNTIYF.

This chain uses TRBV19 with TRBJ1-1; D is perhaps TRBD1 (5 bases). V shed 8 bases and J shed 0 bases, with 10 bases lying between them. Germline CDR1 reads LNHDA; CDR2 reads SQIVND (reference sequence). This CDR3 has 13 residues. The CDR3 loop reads CASWGRVNTEAFF. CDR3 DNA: TGTGCCAGTTGGGGCAGGGTGAACACTGAAGCTTTCTTT.

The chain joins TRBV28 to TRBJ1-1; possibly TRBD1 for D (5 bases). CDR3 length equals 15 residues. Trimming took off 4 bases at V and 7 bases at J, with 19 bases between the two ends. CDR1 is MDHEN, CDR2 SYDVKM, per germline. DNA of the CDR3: TGTGCCAGCAGTTATCCGGGACGCGTGAAAGATGAAGCTTTCTTT. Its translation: CASSYPGRVKDEAFF.